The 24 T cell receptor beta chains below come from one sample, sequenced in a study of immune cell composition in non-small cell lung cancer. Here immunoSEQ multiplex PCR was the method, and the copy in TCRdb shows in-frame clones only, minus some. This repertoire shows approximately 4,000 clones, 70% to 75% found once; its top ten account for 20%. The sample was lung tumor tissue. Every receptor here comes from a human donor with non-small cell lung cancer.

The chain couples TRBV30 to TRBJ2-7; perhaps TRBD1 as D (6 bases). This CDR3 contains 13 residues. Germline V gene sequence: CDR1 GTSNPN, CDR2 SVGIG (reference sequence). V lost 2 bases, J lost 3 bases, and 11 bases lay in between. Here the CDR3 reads CAWSTDRDYEQYF. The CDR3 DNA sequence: TGTGCCTGGAGTACGGACAGAGACTACGAGCAGTACTTC.

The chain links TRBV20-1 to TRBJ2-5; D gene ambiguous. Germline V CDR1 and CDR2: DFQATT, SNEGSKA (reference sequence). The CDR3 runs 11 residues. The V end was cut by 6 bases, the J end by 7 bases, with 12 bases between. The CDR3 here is CSAVKSGTQYF. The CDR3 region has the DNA TGCAGTGCCGTGAAATCGGGGACCCAGTACTTC.

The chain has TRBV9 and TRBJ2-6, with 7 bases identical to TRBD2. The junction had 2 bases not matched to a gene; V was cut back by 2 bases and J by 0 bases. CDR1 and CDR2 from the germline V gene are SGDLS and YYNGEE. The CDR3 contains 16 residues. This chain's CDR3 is CASSVGGSSGANVLTF. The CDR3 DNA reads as TGTGCCAGCAGCGTGGGGGGGAGCTCTGGGGCCAACGTCCTGACTTTC.

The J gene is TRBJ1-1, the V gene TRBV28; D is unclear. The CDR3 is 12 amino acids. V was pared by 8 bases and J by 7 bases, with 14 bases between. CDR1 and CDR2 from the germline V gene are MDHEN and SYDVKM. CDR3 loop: CASRKDWVEAFF. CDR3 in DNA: TGTGCCAGCCGTAAAGATTGGGTTGAAGCTTTCTTT.

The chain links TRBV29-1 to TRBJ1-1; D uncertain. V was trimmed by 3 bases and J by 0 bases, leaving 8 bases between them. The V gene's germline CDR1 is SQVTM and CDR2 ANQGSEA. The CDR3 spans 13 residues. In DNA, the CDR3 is TGCAGCGTTGATTCCGGTGTGAACACTGAAGCTTTCTTT. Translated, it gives CSVDSGVNTEAFF.

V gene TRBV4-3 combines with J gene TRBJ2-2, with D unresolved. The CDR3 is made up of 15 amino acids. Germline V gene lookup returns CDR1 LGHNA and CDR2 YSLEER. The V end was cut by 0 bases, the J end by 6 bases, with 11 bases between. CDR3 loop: CASSQDRALAGELFF. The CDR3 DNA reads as TGCGCCAGCAGCCAAGATAGGGCGTTGGCCGGGGAGCTGTTTTTT.

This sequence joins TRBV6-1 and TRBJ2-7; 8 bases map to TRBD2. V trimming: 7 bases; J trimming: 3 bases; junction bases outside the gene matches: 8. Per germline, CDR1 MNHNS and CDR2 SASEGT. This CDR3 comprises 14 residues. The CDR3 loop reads CASTLSRGGYEQYF. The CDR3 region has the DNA TGTGCCAGCACCCTTTCCCGGGGGGGCTACGAGCAGTACTTC.

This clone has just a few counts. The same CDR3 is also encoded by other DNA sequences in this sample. Here the CDR3 reads CASSQAGDGYNEQFF. In DNA form, the CDR3 reads TGCGCCAGCAGCCAAGCGGGCGACGGGTACAATGAGCAGTTCTTC. The chain recombines TRBV4-3 with TRBJ2-1; D is unresolved. The CDR3 is 15 amino acids. V was trimmed by 1 base and J by 4 bases, leaving 11 bases between them. Germline V gene sequence: CDR1 LGHNA, CDR2 YSLEER.

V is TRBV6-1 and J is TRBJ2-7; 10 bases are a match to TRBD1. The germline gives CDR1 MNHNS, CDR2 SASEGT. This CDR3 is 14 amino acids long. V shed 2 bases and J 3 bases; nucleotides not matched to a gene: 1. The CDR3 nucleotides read TGTGCCAGCAGTGAATGGGACAGGGGCTACGAGCAGTACTTC. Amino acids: CASSEWDRGYEQYF.

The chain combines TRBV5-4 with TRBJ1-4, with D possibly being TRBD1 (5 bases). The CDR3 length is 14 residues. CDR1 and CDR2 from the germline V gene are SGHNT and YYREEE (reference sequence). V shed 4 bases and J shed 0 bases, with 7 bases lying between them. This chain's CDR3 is CASSPTATNEKLFF. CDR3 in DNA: TGTGCCAGCAGCCCGACAGCAACTAATGAAAAACTGTTTTTT.

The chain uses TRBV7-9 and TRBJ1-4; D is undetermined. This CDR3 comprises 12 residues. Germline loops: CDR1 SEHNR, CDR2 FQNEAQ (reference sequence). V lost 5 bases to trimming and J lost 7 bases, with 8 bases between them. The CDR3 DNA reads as TGTGCCAGCAGCGTTCGGGGTGAAAAACTGTTTTTT. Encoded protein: CASSVRGEKLFF.

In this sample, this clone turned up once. Here the CDR3 DNA reads TGTGCCAGCAGGATGATAACAGGGTACGACACTGAAGCTTTCTTT. Its translation: CASRMITGYDTEAFF. V is TRBV6-6 and J is TRBJ1-1, with a weak D call TRBD1 (6 bases). The germline V and J ends were trimmed by 6 bases and 3 bases, with 17 bases remaining between them. Looked up from germline, CDR1 is MNHNY and CDR2 is SVGAGI (reference sequence). The CDR3 extends over 15 amino acids.

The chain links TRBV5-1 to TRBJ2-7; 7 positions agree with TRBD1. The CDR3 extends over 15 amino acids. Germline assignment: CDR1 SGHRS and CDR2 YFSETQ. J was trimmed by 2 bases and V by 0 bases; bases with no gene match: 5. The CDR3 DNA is TGCGCCAGCAGCTTGGGACAGGGTTTCGCCTACGAGCAGTACTTC. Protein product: CASSLGQGFAYEQYF.

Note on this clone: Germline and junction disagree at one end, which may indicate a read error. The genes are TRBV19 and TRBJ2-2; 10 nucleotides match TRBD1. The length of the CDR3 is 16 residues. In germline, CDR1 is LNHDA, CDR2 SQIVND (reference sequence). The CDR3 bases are TGTGCCAGTATTATAGGGACAGGGGCGGACACCGGGGAGCTGTTTTTT. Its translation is CASIIGTGADTGELFF.

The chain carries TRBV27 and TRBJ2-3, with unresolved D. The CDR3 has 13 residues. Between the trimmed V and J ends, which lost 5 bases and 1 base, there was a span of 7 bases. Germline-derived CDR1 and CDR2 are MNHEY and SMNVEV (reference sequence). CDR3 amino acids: CASSTTRTDTQYF. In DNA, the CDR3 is TGTGCCAGCAGTACTACCCGCACAGATACGCAGTATTTT.

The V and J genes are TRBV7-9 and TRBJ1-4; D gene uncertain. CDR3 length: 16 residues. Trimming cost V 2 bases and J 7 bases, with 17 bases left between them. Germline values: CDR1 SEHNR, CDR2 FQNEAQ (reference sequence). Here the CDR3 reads CASSLSAGFKGEKLFF. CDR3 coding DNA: TGTGCCAGCAGCTTAAGTGCAGGATTCAAGGGTGAAAAACTGTTTTTT. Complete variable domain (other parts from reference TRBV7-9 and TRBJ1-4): DTGVSQNPRHKITKRGQNVTFRCDPISEHNRLYWYRQTLGQGPEFLTYFQNEAQLEKSRLLSDRFSAERPKGSFSTLEIQRTEQGDSAMYLCASSLSAGFKGEKLFFGSGTQLSVL.

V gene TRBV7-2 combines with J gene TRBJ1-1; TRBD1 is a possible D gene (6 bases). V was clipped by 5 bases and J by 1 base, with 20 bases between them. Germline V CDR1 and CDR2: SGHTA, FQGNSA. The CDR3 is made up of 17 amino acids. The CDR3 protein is CASSPIRGGTKNTEAFF. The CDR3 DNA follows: TGTGCCAGCAGCCCTATCCGGGGGGGGACAAAGAACACTGAAGCTTTCTTT.

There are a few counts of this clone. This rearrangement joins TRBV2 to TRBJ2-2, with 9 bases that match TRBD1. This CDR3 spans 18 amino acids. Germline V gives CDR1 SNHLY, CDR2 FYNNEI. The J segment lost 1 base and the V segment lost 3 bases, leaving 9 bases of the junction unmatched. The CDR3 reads CASSDIKGTGWNTGELFF. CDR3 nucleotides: TGTGCCAGCAGTGATATCAAGGGGACAGGGTGGAACACCGGGGAGCTGTTTTTT.

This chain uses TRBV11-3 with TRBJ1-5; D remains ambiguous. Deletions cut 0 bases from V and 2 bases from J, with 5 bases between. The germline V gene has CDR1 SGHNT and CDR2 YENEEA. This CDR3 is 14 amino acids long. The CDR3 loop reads CASSLETGNQPQHF. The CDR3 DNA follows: TGTGCCAGCAGCTTAGAAACGGGCAATCAGCCCCAGCATTTT. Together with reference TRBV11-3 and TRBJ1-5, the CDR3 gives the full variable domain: EAGVVQSPRYKIIEKKQPVAFWCNPISGHNTLYWYLQNLGQGPELLIRYENEEAVDDSQLPKDRFSAERLKGVDSTLKIQPAELGDSAVYLCASSLETGNQPQHFGDGTRLSIL.

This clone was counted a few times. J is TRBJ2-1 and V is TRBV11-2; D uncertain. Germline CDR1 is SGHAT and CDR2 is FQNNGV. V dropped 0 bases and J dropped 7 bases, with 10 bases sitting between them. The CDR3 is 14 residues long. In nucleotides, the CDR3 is TGTGCCAGCAGCTTAGATTCGGCCACTAATGAGCAGTTCTTC. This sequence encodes CASSLDSATNEQFF. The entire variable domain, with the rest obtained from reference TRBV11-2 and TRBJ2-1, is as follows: EAGVAQSPRYKIIEKRQSVAFWCNPISGHATLYWYQQILGQGPKLLIQFQNNGVVDDSQLPKDRFSAERLKGVDSTLKIQPAKLEDSAVYLCASSLDSATNEQFFGPGTRLTVL.

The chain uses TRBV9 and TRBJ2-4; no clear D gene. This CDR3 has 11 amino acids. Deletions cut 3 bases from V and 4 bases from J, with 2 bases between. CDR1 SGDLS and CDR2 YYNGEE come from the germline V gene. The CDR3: CASSDKNIQYF. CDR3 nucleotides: TGTGCCAGCAGCGATAAAAACATTCAGTACTTC.

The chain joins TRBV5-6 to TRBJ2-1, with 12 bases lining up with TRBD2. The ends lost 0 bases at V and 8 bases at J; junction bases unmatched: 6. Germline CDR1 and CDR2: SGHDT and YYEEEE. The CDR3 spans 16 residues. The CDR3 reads CASSLGASGRADEQFF. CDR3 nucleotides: TGTGCCAGCAGCTTGGGGGCTAGCGGGAGGGCTGATGAGCAGTTCTTC. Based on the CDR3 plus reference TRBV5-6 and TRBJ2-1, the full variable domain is DAGVTQSPTHLIKTRGQQVTLRCSPKSGHDTVSWYQQALGQGPQFIFQYYEEEERQRGNFPDRFSGHQFPNYSSELNVNALLLGDSALYLCASSLGASGRADEQFFGPGTRLTVL.

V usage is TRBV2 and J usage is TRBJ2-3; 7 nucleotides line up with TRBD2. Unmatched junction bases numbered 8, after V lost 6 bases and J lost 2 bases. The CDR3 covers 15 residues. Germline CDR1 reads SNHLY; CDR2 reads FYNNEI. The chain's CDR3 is CASSEELAFTDTQYF. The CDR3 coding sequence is TGTGCCAGCAGCGAGGAACTAGCGTTCACAGATACGCAGTATTTT. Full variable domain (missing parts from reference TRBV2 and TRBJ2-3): EPEVTQTPSHQVTQMGQEVILRCVPISNHLYFYWYRQILGQKVEFLVSFYNNEISEKSEIFDDQFSVERPDGSNFTLKIRSTKLEDSAMYFCASSEELAFTDTQYFGPGTRLTVL.

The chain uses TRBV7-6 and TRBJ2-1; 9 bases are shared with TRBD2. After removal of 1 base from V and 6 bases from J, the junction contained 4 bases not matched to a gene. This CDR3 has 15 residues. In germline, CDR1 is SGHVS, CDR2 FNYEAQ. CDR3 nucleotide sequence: TGTGCCAGCAGCTTAGGCGGCGGGGGGGCCAATGAGCAGTTCTTC. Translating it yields CASSLGGGGANEQFF.